These 11 T cell receptor beta chains share one sample of origin, sequenced in a study of OX40 agonist ivuxolimab in advanced cancers. Using immunoSEQ multiplex PCR, the repertoire was profiled, and TCRdb retains in-frame clones only, with some absent. The sample records about 78,000 clones, around 94% being singletons. Sequences were derived from CD4+ or CD8+ T cells sorted from blood, sampled in a trial of the OX40 agonist ivuxolimab. These receptor sequences come from an adult with an advanced solid tumor such as melanoma, head and neck, liver or kidney cancer.

The chain combines TRBV6-1 with TRBJ1-5; unclear D gene. Germline loops: CDR1 MNHNS, CDR2 SASEGT. The germline V and J ends were trimmed by 1 base and 6 bases, with 16 bases remaining between them. The CDR3 has 16 residues. In DNA, the CDR3 is TGTGCCAGCAGTGAAGGTGCGGGCGTTCTAGGTCAGCCCCAGCATTTT. The encoded protein is CASSEGAGVLGQPQHF.

This chain joins TRBV19 and TRBJ2-7, with D uncertain. This CDR3 spans 16 amino acids. V dropped 0 bases and J dropped 4 bases, with 16 bases sitting between them. In germline, CDR1 is LNHDA, CDR2 SQIVND (reference sequence). The CDR3 protein is CASSIDRSLNQYEQYF. In DNA, the CDR3 is TGTGCCAGTAGTATAGACCGATCCCTCAACCAATACGAGCAGTACTTC.

J is TRBJ2-3 and V is TRBV6-5; D gene ambiguous. The V and J ends lost 8 bases and 3 bases respectively, with 12 bases between them. There are 13 residues in the CDR3. CDR1 is MNHEY and CDR2 is SVGAGI in the germline V gene. DNA for the CDR3: TGTGCCAGCTCTGACCCAGGTACAGATACGCAGTATTTT. Translation gives CASSDPGTDTQYF.

The chain employs TRBV7-9 and TRBJ1-2, with D unresolved. The ends were cut back, 1 base at V and 2 bases at J, with 8 bases in the middle. CDR3 length: 14 residues. The germline gives CDR1 SEHNR, CDR2 FQNEAQ (reference sequence). The CDR3 DNA follows: TGTGCCAGCAGCTTAGGGGCGGGGAACTATGGCTACACCTTC. This encodes CASSLGAGNYGYTF.

This rearrangement joins TRBV7-2 to TRBJ1-3; possibly TRBD1 for D (5 bases). Germline V gives CDR1 SGHTA, CDR2 FQGNSA. This CDR3 has 15 amino acids. V was clipped by 4 bases and J by 0 bases, with 10 bases between them. This CDR3 reads CASSSGTLSGNTIYF. CDR3 DNA: TGTGCCAGCAGCTCCGGGACCCTCTCTGGAAACACCATATATTTT.

The genes are TRBV6-6 and TRBJ1-1, with unresolved D. Trimming took off 4 bases at V and 8 bases at J, with 20 bases between the two ends. Germline CDR1 is MNHNY and CDR2 is SVGAGI (reference sequence). CDR3 length equals 15 residues. The DNA of the CDR3 is TGTGCCAGCAGTTCGTGGGAAGTAACTCTCGAGGAAGCTTTCTTT. Encoded protein: CASSSWEVTLEEAFF.

The V and J genes are TRBV5-1 and TRBJ1-4; D possibly corresponds to TRBD1 (6 bases). V lost 3 bases and J lost 8, with 14 bases in between. Germline CDR1 SGHRS, CDR2 YFSETQ. The CDR3 covers 14 residues. CDR3 nucleotide sequence: TGCGCCAGCAGCTCCCAGGGGAGGGGAGAAAAACTGTTTTTT. Amino acid sequence: CASSSQGRGEKLFF.

The chain employs TRBV4-1 and TRBJ2-7; no clear D gene. V was trimmed by 4 bases and J by 0 bases, leaving 10 bases between them. The length of the CDR3 is 14 residues. Germline V gives CDR1 MGHRA, CDR2 YSYEKL. The CDR3 here is CASSPPGDSYEQYF. CDR3 DNA: TGCGCCAGCAGCCCCCCAGGAGACTCCTACGAGCAGTACTTC.

This chain connects TRBV18 to TRBJ1-1; D uncertain. CDR1 is KGHSH, CDR2 LQKENI, per germline. CDR3 length equals 14 residues. Trimming took 3 bases from V and 0 from J, leaving 8 bases between them. CDR3 protein: CASSPTYLNTEAFF. As DNA, the CDR3 is TGTGCCAGCTCACCTACTTACTTGAACACTGAAGCTTTCTTT. Full variable domain (outside the CDR3, taken from reference TRBV18 and TRBJ1-1): NAGVMQNPRHLVRRRGQEARLRCSPMKGHSHVYWYRQLPEEGLKFMVYLQKENIIDESGMPKERFSAEFPKEGPSILRIQQVVRGDSAAYFCASSPTYLNTEAFFGQGTRLTVV.

This clone was recorded once. The rearrangement links TRBV5-1 to TRBJ2-7; D is uncertain. CDR3 length: 14 amino acids. The V gene lost 4 bases and the J gene lost 3 bases, with 14 bases spanning the gap. Germline CDR1 and CDR2: SGHRS and YFSETQ. The CDR3 spells CASSGPQPLYEQYF. The CDR3, as DNA: TGCGCCAGCAGCGGCCCCCAGCCCCTCTACGAGCAGTACTTC. The variable domain in full, completed from reference TRBV5-1 and TRBJ2-7, reads KAGVTQTPRYLIKTRGQQVTLSCSPISGHRSVSWYQQTPGQGLQFLFEYFSETQRNKGNFPGRFSGRQFSNSRSEMNVSTLELGDSALYLCASSGPQPLYEQYFGPGTRLTVT.

The rearrangement joins TRBV30 to TRBJ2-3; TRBD1 is a possible D gene (6 bases). The CDR3 runs 15 residues. V dropped 5 bases and J dropped 2 bases, with 17 bases sitting between them. The V gene's germline CDR1 is GTSNPN and CDR2 SVGIG (reference sequence). CDR3 DNA sequence: TGTGCCTGGGGGATCTCGGGACATCCCACAGATACGCAGTATTTT. This gives the protein CAWGISGHPTDTQYF. The whole variable domain, remainder taken from reference TRBV30 and TRBJ2-3, is SQTIHQWPATLVQPVGSPLSLECTVEGTSNPNLYWYRQAAGRGLQLLFYSVGIGQISSEVPQNLSASRPQDRQFILSSKKLLLSDSGFYLCAWGISGHPTDTQYFGPGTRLTVL.